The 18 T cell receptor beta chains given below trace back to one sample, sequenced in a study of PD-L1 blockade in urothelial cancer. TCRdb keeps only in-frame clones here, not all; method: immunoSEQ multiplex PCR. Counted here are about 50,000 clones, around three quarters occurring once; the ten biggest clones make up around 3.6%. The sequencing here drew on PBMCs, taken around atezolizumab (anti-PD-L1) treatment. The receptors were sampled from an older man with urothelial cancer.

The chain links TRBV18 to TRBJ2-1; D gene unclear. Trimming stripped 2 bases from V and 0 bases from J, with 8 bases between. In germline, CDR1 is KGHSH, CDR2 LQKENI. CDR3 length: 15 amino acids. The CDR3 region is CASSPGSYSYNEQFF. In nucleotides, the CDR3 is TGTGCCAGCTCACCAGGCAGTTACTCCTACAATGAGCAGTTCTTC.

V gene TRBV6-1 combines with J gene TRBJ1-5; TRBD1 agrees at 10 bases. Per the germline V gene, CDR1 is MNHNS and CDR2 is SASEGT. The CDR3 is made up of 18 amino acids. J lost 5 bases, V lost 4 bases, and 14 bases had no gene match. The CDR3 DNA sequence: TGTGCCAGCAGTGTCCCCCGGACAGGGGGGTCGGGCTATCAGCCCCAGCATTTT. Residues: CASSVPRTGGSGYQPQHF.

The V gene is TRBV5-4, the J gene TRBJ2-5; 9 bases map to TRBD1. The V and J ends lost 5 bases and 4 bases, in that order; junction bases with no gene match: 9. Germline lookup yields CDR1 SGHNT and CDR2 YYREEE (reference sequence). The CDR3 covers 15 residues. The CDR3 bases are TGTGCCAGCAGATGGGGACAGGGACGTGGAGAGACCCAGTACTTC. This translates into CASRWGQGRGETQYF.

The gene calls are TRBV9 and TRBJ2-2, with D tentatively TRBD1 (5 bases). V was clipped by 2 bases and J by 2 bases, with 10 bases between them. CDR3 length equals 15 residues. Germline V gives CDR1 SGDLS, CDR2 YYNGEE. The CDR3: CASSVVGQNTGELFF. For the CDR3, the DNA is TGTGCCAGCAGCGTGGTAGGACAAAACACCGGGGAGCTGTTTTTT.

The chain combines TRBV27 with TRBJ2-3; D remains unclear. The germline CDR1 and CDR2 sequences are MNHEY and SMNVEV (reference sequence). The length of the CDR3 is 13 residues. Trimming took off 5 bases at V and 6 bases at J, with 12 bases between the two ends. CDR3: CASSPSSGDTQYF. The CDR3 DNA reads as TGTGCCAGCAGTCCTAGTAGTGGGGATACGCAGTATTTT.

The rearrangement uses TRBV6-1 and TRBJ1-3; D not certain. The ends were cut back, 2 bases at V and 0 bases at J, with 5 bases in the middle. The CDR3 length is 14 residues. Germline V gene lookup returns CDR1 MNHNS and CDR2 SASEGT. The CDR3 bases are TGTGCCAGCAGTGAACCGAGCTCTGGAAACACCATATATTTT. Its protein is CASSEPSSGNTIYF.

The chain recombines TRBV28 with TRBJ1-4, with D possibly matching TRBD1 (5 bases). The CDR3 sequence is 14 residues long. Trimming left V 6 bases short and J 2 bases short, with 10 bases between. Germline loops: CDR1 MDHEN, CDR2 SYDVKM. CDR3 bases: TGTGCCAGCAGGGTTGGGGGGACTAATGAAAAACTGTTTTTT. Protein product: CASRVGGTNEKLFF.

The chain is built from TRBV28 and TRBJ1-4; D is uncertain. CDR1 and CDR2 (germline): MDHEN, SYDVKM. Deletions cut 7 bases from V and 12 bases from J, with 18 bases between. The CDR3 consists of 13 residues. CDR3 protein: CASTWRVARQLFF. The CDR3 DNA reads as TGTGCCAGCACCTGGAGGGTAGCGAGACAACTGTTTTTT.

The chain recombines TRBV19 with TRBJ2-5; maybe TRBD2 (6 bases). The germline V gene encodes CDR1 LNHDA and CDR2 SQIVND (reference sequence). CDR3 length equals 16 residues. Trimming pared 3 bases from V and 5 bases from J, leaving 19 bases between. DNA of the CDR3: TGTGCCAGTAGTATCCGGCGGGGTGGGGGGACGGAGACCCAGTACTTC. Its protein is CASSIRRGGGTETQYF.

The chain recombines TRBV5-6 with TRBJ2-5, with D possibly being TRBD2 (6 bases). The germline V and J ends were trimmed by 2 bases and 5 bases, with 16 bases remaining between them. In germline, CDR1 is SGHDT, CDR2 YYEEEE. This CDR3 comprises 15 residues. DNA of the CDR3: TGTGCCAGCAGCTTAAATTGGTGGGGGACTGAGACCCAGTACTTC. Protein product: CASSLNWWGTETQYF.

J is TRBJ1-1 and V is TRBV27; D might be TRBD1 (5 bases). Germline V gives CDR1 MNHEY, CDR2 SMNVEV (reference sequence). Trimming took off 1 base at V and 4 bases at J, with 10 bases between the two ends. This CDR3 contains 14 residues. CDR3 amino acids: CASSLYRSSTEAFF. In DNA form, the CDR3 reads TGTGCCAGCAGTTTATACAGGTCGTCCACTGAAGCTTTCTTT.

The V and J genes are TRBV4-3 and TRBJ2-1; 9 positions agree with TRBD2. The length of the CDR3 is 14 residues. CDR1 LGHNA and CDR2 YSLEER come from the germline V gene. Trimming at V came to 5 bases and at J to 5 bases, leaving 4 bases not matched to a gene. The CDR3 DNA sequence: TGCGCCAGCAGCTTGCTAGCGGGAAACAATGAGCAGTTCTTC. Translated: CASSLLAGNNEQFF.

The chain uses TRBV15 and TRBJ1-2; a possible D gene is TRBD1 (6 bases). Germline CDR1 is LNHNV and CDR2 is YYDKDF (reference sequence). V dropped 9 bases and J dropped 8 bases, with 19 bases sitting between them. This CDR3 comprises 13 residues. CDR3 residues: CATGSRTGSGYTF. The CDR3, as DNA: TGTGCCACGGGATCTAGAACAGGGAGCGGCTACACCTTC.

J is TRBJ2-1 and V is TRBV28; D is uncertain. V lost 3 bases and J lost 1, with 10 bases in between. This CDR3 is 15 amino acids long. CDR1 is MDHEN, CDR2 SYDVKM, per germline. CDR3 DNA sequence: TGTGCCAGCAGTTTGGTAGAGAGGTCCTACAATGAGCAGTTCTTC. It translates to CASSLVERSYNEQFF.

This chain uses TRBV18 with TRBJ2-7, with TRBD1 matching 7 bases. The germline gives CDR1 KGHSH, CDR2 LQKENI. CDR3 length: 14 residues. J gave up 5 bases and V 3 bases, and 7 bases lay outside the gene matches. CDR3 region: CASSPGAGGDEQYF. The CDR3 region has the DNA TGTGCCAGCTCACCGGGGGCAGGGGGAGACGAGCAGTACTTC.

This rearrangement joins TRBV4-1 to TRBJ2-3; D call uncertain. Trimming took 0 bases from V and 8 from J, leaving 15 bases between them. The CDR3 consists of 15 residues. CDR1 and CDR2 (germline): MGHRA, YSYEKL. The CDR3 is CASSQDRRPLGTQYF. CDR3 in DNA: TGCGCCAGCAGCCAAGATCGGCGGCCCCTCGGTACGCAGTATTTT.

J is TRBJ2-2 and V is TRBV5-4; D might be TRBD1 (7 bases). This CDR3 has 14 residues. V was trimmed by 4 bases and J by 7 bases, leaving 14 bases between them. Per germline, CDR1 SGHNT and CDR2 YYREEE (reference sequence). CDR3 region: CASSRQGGIGELFF. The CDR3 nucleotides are TGTGCCAGCAGCCGGCAGGGGGGAATCGGGGAGCTGTTTTTT.

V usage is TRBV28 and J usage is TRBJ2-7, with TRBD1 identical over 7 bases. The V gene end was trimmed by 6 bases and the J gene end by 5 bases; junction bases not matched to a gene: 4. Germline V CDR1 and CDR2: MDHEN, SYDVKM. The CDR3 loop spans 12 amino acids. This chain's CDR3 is CASRDRSHEQYF. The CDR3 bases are TGTGCCAGCAGGGACAGGAGCCACGAGCAGTACTTC.